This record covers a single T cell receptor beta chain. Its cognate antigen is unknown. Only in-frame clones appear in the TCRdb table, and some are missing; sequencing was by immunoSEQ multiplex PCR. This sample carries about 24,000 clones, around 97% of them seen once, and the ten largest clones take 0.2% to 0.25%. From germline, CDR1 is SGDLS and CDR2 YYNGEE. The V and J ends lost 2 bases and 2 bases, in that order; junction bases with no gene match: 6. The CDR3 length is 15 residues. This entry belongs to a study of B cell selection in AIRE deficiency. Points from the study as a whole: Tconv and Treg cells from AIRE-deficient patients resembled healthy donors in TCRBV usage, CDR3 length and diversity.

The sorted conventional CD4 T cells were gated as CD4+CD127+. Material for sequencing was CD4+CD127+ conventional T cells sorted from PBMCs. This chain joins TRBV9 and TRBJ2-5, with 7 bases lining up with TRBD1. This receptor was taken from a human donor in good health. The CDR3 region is CASSVLGTEQETQYF. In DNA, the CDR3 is TGTGCCAGCAGCGTCCTCGGGACAGAACAAGAGACCCAGTACTTC. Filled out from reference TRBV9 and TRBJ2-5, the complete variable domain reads DSGVTQTPKHLITATGQRVTLRCSPRSGDLSVYWYQQSLDQGLQFLIQYYNGEERAKGNILERFSAQQFPDLHSELNLSSLELGDSALYFCASSVLGTEQETQYFGPGTRLLVL.